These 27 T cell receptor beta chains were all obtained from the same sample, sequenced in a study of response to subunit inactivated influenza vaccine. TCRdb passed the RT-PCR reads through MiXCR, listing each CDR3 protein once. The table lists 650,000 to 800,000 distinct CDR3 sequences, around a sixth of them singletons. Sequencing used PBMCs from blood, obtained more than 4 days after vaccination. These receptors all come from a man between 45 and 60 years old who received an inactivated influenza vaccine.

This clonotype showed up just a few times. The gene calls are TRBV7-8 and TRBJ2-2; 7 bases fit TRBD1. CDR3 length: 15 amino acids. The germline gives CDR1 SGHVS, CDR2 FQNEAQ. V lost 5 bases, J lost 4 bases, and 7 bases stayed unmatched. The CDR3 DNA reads TGTGCCAGCAGCGTAGGGGGCGGTGGCACCGGGGAGCTGTTTTTT. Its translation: CASSVGGGGTGELFF.

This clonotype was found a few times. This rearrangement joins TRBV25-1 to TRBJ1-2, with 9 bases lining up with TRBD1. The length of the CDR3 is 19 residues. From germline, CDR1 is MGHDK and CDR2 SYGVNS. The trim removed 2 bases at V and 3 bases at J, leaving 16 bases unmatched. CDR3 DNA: TGTGCCAGCAGTGAAGCGGGGACAGGGCTACCTATGTTTGACTATGGCTACACCTTC. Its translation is CASSEAGTGLPMFDYGYTF.

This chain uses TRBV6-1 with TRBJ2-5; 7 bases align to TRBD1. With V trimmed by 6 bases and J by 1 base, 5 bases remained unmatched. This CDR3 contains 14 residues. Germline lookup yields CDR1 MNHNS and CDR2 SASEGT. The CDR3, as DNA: TGTGCCAGCAGACTACAGGGGCTCCAAGAGACCCAGTACTTC. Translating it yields CASRLQGLQETQYF.

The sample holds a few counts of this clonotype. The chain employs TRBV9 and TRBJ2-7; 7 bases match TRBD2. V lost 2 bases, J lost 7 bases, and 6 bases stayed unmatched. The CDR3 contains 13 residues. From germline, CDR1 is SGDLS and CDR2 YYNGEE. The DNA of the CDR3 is TGTGCCAGCAGCGTTTCTAGCGGACTTGAGCAGTACTTC. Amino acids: CASSVSSGLEQYF.

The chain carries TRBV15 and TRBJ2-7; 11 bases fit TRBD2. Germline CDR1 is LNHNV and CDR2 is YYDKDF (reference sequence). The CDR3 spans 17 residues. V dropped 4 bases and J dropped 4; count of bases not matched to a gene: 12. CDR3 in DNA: TGTGCCACCAGCAAAGCAACTAGCGGGAGAGGGGGATACGAGCAGTACTTC. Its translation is CATSKATSGRGGYEQYF.

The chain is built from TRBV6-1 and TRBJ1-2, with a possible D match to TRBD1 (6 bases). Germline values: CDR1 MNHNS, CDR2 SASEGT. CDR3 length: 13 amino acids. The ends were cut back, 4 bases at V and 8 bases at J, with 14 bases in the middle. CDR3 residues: CASSASGTNGYTF. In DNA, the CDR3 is TGTGCCAGCAGTGCCTCCGGGACAAACGGCTACACCTTC.

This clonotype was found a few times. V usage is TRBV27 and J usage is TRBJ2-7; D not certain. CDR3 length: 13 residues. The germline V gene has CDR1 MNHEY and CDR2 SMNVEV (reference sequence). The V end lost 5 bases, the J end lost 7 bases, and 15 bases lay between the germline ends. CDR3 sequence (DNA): TGTGCCAGCAGTCACTCGGCGCGTGGAGAGCAGTACTTC. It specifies CASSHSARGEQYF.

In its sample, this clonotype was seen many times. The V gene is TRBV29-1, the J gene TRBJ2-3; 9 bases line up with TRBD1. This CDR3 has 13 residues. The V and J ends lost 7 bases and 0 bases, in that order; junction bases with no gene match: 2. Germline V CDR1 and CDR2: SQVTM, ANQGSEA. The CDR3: CSGGQGSTDTQYF. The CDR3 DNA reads TGCAGCGGGGGACAGGGTAGCACAGATACGCAGTATTTT.

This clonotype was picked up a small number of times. CDR3 region: CASRNWVEQFF. For the CDR3, the DNA is TGTGCCAGCAGGAACTGGGTAGAGCAGTTCTTC. The V gene is TRBV6-1, the J gene TRBJ2-1; D remains ambiguous. Germline V CDR1 and CDR2: MNHNS, SASEGT. The CDR3 contains 11 residues. Deletions cut 6 bases from V and 10 bases from J, with 10 bases between.

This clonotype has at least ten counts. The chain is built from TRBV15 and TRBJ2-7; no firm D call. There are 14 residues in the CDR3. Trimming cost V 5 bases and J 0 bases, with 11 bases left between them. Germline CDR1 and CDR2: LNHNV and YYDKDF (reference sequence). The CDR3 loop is CATSLLKSSYEQYF. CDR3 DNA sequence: TGTGCCACCAGCCTCTTAAAGAGCTCCTACGAGCAGTACTTC.

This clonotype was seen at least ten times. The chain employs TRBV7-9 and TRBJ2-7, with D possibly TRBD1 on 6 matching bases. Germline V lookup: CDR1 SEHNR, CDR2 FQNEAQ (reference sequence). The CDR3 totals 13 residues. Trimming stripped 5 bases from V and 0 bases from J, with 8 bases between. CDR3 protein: CASSTGISYEQYF. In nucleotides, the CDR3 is TGTGCCAGCAGCACAGGGATCTCCTACGAGCAGTACTTC.

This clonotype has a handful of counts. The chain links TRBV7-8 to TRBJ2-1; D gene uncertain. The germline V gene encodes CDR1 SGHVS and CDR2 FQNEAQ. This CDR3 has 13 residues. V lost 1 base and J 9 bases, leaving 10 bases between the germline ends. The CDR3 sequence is CASSLGPLGEQFF. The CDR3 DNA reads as TGTGCCAGCAGCTTAGGACCATTGGGTGAGCAGTTCTTC.

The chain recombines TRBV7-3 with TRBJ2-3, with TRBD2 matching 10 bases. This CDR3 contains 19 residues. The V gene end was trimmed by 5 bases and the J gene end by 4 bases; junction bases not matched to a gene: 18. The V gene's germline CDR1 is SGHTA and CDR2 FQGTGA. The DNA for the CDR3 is TGTGCCAGCAGCGGCCACCCCGGGACTAGCGTTGGAGGGGCAGATACGCAGTATTTT. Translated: CASSGHPGTSVGGADTQYF.

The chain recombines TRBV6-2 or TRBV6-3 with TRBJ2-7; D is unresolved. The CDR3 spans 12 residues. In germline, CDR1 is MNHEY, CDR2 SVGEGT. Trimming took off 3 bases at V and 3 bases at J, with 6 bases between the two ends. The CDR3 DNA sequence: TGTGCCAGCAGTTATATAAACTACGAGCAGTACTTC. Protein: CASSYINYEQYF.

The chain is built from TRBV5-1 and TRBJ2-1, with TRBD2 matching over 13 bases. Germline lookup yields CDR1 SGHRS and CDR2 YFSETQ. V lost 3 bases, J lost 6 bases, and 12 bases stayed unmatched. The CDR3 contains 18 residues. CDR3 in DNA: TGCGCCAGCAGCTCGGGGGACTTACTAGCGGGAGGGCTCAATGAGCAGTTCTTC. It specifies CASSSGDLLAGGLNEQFF.

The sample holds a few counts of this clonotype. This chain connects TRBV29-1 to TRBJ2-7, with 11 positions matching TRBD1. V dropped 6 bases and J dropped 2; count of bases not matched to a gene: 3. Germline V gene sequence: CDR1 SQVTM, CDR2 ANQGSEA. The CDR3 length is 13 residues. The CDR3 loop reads CSVTGQGAYEQYF. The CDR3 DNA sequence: TGCAGCGTCACGGGACAGGGGGCCTACGAGCAGTACTTC.

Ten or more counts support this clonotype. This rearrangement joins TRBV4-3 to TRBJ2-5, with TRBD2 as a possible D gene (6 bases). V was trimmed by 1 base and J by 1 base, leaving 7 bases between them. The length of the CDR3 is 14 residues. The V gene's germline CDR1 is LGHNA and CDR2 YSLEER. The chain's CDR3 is CASSQVRGQETQYF. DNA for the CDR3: TGCGCCAGCAGCCAAGTGCGGGGCCAAGAGACCCAGTACTTC.

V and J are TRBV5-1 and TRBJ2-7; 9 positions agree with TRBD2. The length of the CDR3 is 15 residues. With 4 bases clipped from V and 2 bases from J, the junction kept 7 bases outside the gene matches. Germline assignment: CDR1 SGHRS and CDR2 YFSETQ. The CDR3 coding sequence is TGCGCCAGCAGCCCCGGGACTAGCATCGCCTACGAGCAGTACTTC. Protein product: CASSPGTSIAYEQYF. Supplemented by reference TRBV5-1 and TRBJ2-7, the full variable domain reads KAGVTQTPRYLIKTRGQQVTLSCSPISGHRSVSWYQQTPGQGLQFLFEYFSETQRNKGNFPGRFSGRQFSNSRSEMNVSTLELGDSALYLCASSPGTSIAYEQYFGPGTRLTVT.

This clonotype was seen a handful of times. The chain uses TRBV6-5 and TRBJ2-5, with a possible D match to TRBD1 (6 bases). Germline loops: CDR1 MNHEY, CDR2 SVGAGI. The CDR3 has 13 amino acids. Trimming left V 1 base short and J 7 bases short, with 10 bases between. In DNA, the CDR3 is TGTGCCAGCAGTTACTTACAGGGAGTGACCCAGTACTTC. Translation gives CASSYLQGVTQYF.

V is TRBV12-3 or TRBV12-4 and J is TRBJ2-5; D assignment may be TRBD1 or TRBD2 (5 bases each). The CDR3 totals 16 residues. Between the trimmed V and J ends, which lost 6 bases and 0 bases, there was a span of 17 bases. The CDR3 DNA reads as TGTGCCAGCAGGCCCGGGGTCGGCAGGGACCAAGAGACCCAGTACTTC. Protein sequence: CASRPGVGRDQETQYF.

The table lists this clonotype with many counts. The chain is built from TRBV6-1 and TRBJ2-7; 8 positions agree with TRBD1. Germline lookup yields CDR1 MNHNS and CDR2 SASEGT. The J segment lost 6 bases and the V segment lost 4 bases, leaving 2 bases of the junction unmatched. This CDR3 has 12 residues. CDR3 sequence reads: CASSGQGIEQYF. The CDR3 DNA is TGTGCCAGCAGTGGACAGGGGATCGAGCAGTACTTC.

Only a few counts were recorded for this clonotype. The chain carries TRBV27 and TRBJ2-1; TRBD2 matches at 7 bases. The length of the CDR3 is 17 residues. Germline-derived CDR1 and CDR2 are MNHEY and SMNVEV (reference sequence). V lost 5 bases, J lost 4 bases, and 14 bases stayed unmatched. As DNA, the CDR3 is TGTGCCAGCAGTACCCGAGCGGGATTGTCTTTATACAATGAGCAGTTCTTC. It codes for CASSTRAGLSLYNEQFF.

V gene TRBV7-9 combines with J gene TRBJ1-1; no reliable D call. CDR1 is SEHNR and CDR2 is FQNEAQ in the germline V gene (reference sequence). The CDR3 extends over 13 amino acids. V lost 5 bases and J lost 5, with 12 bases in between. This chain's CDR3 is CASSGLQATEAFF. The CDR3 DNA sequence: TGTGCCAGCAGCGGGCTGCAGGCAACTGAAGCTTTCTTT. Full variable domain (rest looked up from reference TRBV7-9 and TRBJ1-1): DTGVSQNPRHKITKRGQNVTFRCDPISEHNRLYWYRQTLGQGPEFLTYFQNEAQLEKSRLLSDRFSAERPKGSFSTLEIQRTEQGDSAMYLCASSGLQATEAFFGQGTRLTVV.

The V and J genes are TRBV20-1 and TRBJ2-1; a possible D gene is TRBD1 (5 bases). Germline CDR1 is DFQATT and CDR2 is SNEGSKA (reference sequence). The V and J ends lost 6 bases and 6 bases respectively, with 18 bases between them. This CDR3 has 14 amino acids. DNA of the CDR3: TGCAGTGCCACCAACGCAGGGCCGGGCAATGAGCAGTTCTTC. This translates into CSATNAGPGNEQFF.

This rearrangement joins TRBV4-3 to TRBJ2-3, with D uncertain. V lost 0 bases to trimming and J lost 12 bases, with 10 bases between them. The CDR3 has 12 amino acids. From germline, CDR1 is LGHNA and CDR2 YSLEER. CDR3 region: CASSQEGAPQYF. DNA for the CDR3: TGCGCCAGCAGCCAAGAGGGTGCCCCCCAGTATTTT.

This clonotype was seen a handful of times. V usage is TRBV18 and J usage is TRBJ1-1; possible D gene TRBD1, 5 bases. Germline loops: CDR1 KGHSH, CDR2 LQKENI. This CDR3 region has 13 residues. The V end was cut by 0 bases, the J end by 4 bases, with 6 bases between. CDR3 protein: CASSPPGATEAFF. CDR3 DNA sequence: TGTGCCAGCTCACCACCCGGGGCCACTGAAGCTTTCTTT.

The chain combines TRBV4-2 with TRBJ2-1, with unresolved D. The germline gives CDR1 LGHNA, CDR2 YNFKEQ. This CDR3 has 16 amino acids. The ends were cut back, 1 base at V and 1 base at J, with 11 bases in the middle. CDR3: CASSQGLRESYNEQFF. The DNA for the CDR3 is TGTGCCAGCAGCCAAGGGCTTAGGGAATCCTACAATGAGCAGTTCTTC.